This T cell receptor (beta chain) stems from a study of blood T cell repertoires in COVID-19. At the level of the study: COVID-19 samples, acute and convalescent, were from the United States, Italy and Spain.

Libraries were prepared by immunoSEQ multiplex PCR; TCRdb keeps only in-frame clonotypes and omits some of them. In the table there are 100,000 to 150,000 clones, approximately 80% of which are singletons. The CDR3 has 15 amino acids. CDR1 is LNHDA, CDR2 SQIVND, per germline (reference sequence). V lost 4 bases, J lost 8 bases, and 11 bases stayed unmatched. The sequenced material came from peripheral blood. The chain is built from TRBV19 and TRBJ2-1, with 7 bases matching TRBD2. The receptor comes from a man in his sixties with acute or convalescent COVID-19. CDR3 sequence reads: CASSNSRRESDEQFF. The CDR3 coding sequence is TGTGCCAGTAGTAACTCCCGGCGGGAGTCGGATGAGCAGTTCTTC.